This entry concerns a single T cell receptor (beta chain). The antigen is unknown. This specimen comes from a study of blood T cells in healthy people across ages. About the study: T cells yielded about one barcoded beta molecule per two cells through template switching.

The CDR3 consists of 15 residues. Germline CDR1 is KGHSH and CDR2 is LQKENI. V lost 5 bases to trimming and J lost 0 bases, with 13 bases between them. General study findings and limits: Since the PBMCs were unsorted, naive and antigen-experienced cells could not be conclusively compared. Possibly, changes in expanded clonotypes were confounded because donor CMV status was unknown.

Together with a sample-barcoded 5' primer, a J-beta primer mix was included in a second PCR lasting about 7 to 11 cycles. Sequencing recovered at least 3 million CDR3-containing paired-end reads from each sample. TCRdb re-derived calls from the 5' RACE reads in MiXCR, one entry per CDR3 protein. The top ten hold approximately 30% of the sample, which has roughly 830,000 distinct CDR3 sequences, less than 80% seen once. Source material: blood. This receptor was obtained from a man aged 30 to 39 in good health. The genes are TRBV18 and TRBJ1-2; D is possibly TRBD1 (6 bases). CDR3 sequence reads: CASSNQGGTNYGYTF. Written as DNA, the CDR3 is TGTGCCAGCTCAAACCAAGGGGGTACTAACTATGGCTACACCTTC.